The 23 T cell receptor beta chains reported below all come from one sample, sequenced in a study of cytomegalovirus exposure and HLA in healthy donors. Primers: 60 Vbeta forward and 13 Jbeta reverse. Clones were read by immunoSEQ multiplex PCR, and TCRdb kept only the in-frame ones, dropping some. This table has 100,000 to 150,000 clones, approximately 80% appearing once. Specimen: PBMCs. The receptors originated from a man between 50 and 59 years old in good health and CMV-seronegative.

CDR3 loop: CASSYQLQGYGYTF. The CDR3 bases are TGTGCCAGCAGTTACCAGTTACAGGGGTATGGCTACACCTTC. The chain employs TRBV6-6 and TRBJ1-2; 7 bases align to TRBD1. This CDR3 has 14 residues. The V gene's germline CDR1 is MNHNY and CDR2 SVGAGI (reference sequence). Trimming removed 2 bases from V and 5 bases from J; junction bases left unmatched: 5.

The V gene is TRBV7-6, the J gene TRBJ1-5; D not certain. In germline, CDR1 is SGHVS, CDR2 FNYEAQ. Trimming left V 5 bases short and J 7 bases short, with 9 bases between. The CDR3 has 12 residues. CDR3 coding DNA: TGTGCCAGCAGCACCGGGTCCCAGCCCCAGCATTTT. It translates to CASSTGSQPQHF.

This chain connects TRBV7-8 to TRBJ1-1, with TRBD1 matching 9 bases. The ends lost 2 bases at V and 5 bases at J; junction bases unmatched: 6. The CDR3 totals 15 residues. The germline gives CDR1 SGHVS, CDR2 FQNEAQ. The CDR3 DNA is TGTGCCAGCAGCTTAACAGGGGGCATTTGGACTGAAGCTTTCTTT. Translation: CASSLTGGIWTEAFF.

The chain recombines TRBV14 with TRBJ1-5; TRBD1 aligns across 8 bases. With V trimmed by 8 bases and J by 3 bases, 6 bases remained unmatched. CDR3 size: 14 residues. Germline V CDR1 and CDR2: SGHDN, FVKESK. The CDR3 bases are TGTGCCAGCTTCCCGGACAGGGACAATCAGCCCCAGCATTTT. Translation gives CASFPDRDNQPQHF. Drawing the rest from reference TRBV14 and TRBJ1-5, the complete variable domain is EAGVTQFPSHSVIEKGQTVTLRCDPISGHDNLYWYRRVMGKEIKFLLHFVKESKQDESGMPNNRFLAERTGGTYSTLKVQPAELEDSGVYFCASFPDRDNQPQHFGDGTRLSIL.

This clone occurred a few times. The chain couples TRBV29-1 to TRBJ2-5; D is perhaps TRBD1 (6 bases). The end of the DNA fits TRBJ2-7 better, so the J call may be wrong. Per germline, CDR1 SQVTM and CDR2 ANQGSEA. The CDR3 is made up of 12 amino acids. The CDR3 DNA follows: TGCAGCGTTGACAGGGGTGGCTACGAGCAGTACTTC. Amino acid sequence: CSVDRGGYEQYF.

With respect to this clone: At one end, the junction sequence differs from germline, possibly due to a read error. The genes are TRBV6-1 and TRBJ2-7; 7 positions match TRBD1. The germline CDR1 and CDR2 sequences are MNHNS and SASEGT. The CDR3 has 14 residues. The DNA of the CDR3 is TGTACCAGCCAAGAATTTGGGACAGCCTACGAGCAGTACTTC. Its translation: CTSQEFGTAYEQYF.

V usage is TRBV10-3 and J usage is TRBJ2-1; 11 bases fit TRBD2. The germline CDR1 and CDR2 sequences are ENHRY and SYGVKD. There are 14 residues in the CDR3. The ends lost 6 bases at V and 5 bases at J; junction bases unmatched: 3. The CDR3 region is CAISPGLADNEQFF. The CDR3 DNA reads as TGTGCCATCAGCCCGGGACTAGCGGACAATGAGCAGTTCTTC.

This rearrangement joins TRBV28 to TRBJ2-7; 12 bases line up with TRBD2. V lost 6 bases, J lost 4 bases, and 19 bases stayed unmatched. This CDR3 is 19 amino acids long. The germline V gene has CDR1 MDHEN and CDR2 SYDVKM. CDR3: CASRARAGLAGPSFYEQYF. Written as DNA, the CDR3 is TGTGCCAGCAGGGCCCGGGCCGGACTAGCGGGGCCCTCTTTTTACGAGCAGTACTTC. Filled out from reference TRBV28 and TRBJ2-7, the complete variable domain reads DVKVTQSSRYLVKRTGEKVFLECVQDMDHENMFWYRQDPGLGLRLIYFSYDVKMKEKGDIPEGYSVSREKKERFSLILESASTNQTSMYLCASRARAGLAGPSFYEQYFGPGTRLTVT.

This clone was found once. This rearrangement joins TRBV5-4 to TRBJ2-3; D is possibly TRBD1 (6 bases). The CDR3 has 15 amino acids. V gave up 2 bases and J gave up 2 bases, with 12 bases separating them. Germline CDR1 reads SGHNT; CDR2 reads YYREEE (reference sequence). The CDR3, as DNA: TGTGCCAGCAGCTTAGGGGGAGTAAACACAGATACGCAGTATTTT. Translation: CASSLGGVNTDTQYF.

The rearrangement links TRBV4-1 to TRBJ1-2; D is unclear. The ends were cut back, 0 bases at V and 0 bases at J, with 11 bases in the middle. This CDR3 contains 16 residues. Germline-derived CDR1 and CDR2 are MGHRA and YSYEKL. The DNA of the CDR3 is TGCGCCAGCAGCCAAGATATTCAGTTACCTAACTATGGCTACACCTTC. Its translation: CASSQDIQLPNYGYTF.

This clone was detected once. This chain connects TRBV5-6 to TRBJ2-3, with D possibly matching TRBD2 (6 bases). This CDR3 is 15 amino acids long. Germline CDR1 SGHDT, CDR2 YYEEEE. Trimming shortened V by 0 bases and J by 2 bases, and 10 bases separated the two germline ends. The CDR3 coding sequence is TGTGCCAGCAGCTTGGCGGGGGAGATCACAGATACGCAGTATTTT. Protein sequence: CASSLAGEITDTQYF.

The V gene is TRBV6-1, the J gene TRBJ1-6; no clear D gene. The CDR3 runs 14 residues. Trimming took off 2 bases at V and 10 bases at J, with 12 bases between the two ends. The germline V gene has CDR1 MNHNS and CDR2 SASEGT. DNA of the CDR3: TGTGCCAGCAGTGAATTGTGGTCAGAATCACCCCTCCACTTT. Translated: CASSELWSESPLHF.

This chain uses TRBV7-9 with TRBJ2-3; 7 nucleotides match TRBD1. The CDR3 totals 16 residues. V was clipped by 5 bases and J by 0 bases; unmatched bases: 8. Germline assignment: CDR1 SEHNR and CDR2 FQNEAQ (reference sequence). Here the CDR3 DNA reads TGTGCCAGCAGCCCGGACAGGCTAAAGAGCACAGATACGCAGTATTTT. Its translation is CASSPDRLKSTDTQYF.

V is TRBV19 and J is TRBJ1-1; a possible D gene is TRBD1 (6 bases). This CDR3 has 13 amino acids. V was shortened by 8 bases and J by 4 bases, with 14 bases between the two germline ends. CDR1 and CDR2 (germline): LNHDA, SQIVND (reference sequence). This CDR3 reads CASATGWSTEAFF. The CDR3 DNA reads TGTGCCAGTGCCACAGGGTGGAGCACTGAAGCTTTCTTT.

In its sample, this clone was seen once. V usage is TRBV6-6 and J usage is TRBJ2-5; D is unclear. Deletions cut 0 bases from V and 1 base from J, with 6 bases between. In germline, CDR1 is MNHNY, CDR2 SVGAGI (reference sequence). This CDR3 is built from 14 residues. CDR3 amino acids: CASSYSTAQETQYF. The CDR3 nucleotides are TGTGCCAGCAGTTACTCAACAGCCCAAGAGACCCAGTACTTC.

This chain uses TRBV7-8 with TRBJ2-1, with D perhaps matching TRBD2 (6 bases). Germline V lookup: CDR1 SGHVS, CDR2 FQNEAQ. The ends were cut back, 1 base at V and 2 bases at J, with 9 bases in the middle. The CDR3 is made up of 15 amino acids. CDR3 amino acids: CASSLGRAPYNEQFF. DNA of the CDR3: TGTGCCAGCAGCTTAGGGAGGGCCCCCTACAATGAGCAGTTCTTC.

The CDR3 spells CASSRRRGEGTEAFF. CDR3 bases: TGTGCCAGCAGCCGAAGGAGGGGGGAGGGCACTGAAGCTTTCTTT. The chain links TRBV7-6 to TRBJ1-1; D may be TRBD1 (6 bases). This CDR3 contains 15 residues. V dropped 5 bases and J dropped 4 bases, with 17 bases sitting between them. From germline, CDR1 is SGHVS and CDR2 FNYEAQ.

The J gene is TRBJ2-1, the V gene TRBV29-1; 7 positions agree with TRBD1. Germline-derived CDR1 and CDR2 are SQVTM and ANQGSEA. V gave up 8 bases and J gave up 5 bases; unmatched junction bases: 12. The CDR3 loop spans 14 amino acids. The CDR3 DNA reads TGCAGCCCCGGGACAGTTACCCCCCACAATGAGCAGTTCTTC. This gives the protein CSPGTVTPHNEQFF.

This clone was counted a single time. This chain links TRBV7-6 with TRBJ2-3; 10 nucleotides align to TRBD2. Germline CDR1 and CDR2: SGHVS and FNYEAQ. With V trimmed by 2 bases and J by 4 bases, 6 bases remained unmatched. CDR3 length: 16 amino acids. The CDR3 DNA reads TGTGCCAGCAGCTTAATGGGACTAGCGAGGGCAGATACGCAGTATTTT. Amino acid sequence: CASSLMGLARADTQYF. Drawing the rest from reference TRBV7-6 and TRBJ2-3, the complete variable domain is GAGVSQSPRYKVTKRGQDVALRCDPISGHVSLYWYRQALGQGPEFLTYFNYEAQQDKSGLPNDRFSAERPEGSISTLTIQRTEQRDSAMYRCASSLMGLARADTQYFGPGTRLTVL.

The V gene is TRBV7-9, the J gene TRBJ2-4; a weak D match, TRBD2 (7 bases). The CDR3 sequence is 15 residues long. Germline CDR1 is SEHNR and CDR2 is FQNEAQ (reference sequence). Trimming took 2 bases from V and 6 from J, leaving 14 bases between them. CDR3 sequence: CASSLRGGRSNIQYF. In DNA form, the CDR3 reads TGTGCCAGCAGCTTAAGGGGGGGCCGATCAAACATTCAGTACTTC. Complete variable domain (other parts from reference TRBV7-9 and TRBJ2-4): DTGVSQNPRHKITKRGQNVTFRCDPISEHNRLYWYRQTLGQGPEFLTYFQNEAQLEKSRLLSDRFSAERPKGSFSTLEIQRTEQGDSAMYLCASSLRGGRSNIQYFGAGTRLSVL.

The CDR3 nucleotides read TGTGCCAGTAGTAGGGAAGGCCGGGATAATAGCAATCAGCCCCAGCATTTT. Residues: CASSREGRDNSNQPQHF. This chain joins TRBV19 and TRBJ1-5; D gene unclear. The germline V gene encodes CDR1 LNHDA and CDR2 SQIVND (reference sequence). Trimming stripped 4 bases from V and 0 bases from J, with 16 bases between. CDR3 length: 17 residues.

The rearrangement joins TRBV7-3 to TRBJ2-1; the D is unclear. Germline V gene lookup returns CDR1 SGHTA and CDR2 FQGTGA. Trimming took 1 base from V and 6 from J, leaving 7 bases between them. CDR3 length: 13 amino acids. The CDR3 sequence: CASSLSSGNEQFF. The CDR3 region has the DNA TGTGCCAGCAGCTTAAGTTCGGGCAATGAGCAGTTCTTC.

CDR3 coding DNA: TGCGCCAGCAGCACAGACAGGGGGAGCTATGGCTACACCTTC. Its translation: CASSTDRGSYGYTF. The chain has TRBV5-1 and TRBJ1-2; 9 nucleotides line up with TRBD1. The CDR3 contains 14 residues. CDR1 and CDR2 (germline): SGHRS, YFSETQ. The ends lost 4 bases at V and 4 bases at J; junction bases unmatched: 5.